The 25 T cell receptor beta chains in this list originate from one sample, sequenced in a study of T cells in Graves' hyperthyroidism and ophthalmopathy. Amplification yielded TCR beta CDR3 regions, with RNA transcripts as the source. Researchers ran a first-round RT-PCR on the TCR CDR3 using the HTBI primer set. One entry per CDR3 protein results from TCRdb running MiXCR on the multiplex PCR reads. Of around 620,000 distinct CDR3 sequences listed, more than 13% are singletons. The sequencing sample was made of blood. These receptors were taken from a young woman with Graves' ophthalmopathy.

V is TRBV7-3 and J is TRBJ1-4; 7 nucleotides agree with TRBD1. V shed 5 bases, J shed 6 bases, and the junction held 6 bases outside the gene matches. This CDR3 is 14 amino acids long. Germline V gives CDR1 SGHTA, CDR2 FQGTGA. As DNA, the CDR3 is TGTGCCAGCAGCCCCCGGGACAGTTATGAAAAACTGTTTTTT. Translated, it gives CASSPRDSYEKLFF.

V gene TRBV4-1 combines with J gene TRBJ2-7; D is unclear. The CDR3 spans 16 residues. Germline loops: CDR1 MGHRA, CDR2 YSYEKL. The V and J ends lost 4 bases and 1 base respectively, with 17 bases between them. The CDR3 DNA is TGCGCCAGCAGCCCGCATGATGAAGCGCTGTCCTACGAGCAGTACTTC. Translation gives CASSPHDEALSYEQYF.

This clonotype was detected many times. The chain combines TRBV12-3 or TRBV12-4 with TRBJ2-3, with D possibly matching TRBD2 (6 bases). Trimming removed 5 bases at V and 0 bases at J, with 15 bases between. The CDR3 extends over 16 amino acids. CDR3 sequence (DNA): TGTGCCAGCAGTGGCGGAGGAGGGATTAGCACAGATACGCAGTATTTT. It yields the protein CASSGGGGISTDTQYF.

This clonotype was counted at least ten times. The J gene is TRBJ2-5, the V gene TRBV27, with 8 bases lining up with TRBD1. The CDR3 loop spans 14 amino acids. Looked up from germline, CDR1 is MNHEY and CDR2 is SMNVEV (reference sequence). J lost 5 bases, V lost 6 bases, and 8 bases had no gene match. This chain's CDR3 is CASRGPTGAETQYF. CDR3 nucleotides: TGTGCCAGCAGAGGTCCGACAGGGGCTGAGACCCAGTACTTC.

This clonotype was recorded at least ten times. This chain connects TRBV6-1 to TRBJ2-3; TRBD1 might be the D (6 bases). With 6 bases removed from V and 2 bases from J, the gap between germline ends came to 18 bases. The CDR3 has 16 amino acids. Germline values: CDR1 MNHNS, CDR2 SASEGT. The CDR3 region is CASSHSVGAFTDTQYF. CDR3 coding DNA: TGTGCCAGCAGCCACTCAGTGGGGGCGTTCACAGATACGCAGTATTTT.

This clonotype came up many times. This chain joins TRBV30 and TRBJ2-2; D possibly corresponds to TRBD1 (5 bases). Germline CDR1 and CDR2: GTSNPN and SVGIG (reference sequence). The V end was cut by 4 bases, the J end by 2 bases, with 14 bases between. This CDR3 is 15 amino acids long. The CDR3 reads CAWTPWGTNTGELFF. The CDR3 nucleotides are TGTGCCTGGACTCCTTGGGGCACCAACACCGGGGAGCTGTTTTTT.

This clonotype occurred once. This sequence joins TRBV5-1 and TRBJ2-7, with 8 positions matching TRBD2. The germline V gene has CDR1 SGHRS and CDR2 YFSETQ. This CDR3 is 15 amino acids long. The V and J ends lost 7 bases and 7 bases, in that order; junction bases with no gene match: 16. CDR3 nucleotide sequence: TGCGCCAGCGCCCTCCAGACTAGCGCTGTAGAGGAGCAGTACTTC. This encodes CASALQTSAVEEQYF. The full variable domain, with the rest looked up from reference TRBV5-1 and TRBJ2-7, is KAGVTQTPRYLIKTRGQQVTLSCSPISGHRSVSWYQQTPGQGLQFLFEYFSETQRNKGNFPGRFSGRQFSNSRSEMNVSTLELGDSALYLCASALQTSAVEEQYFGPGTRLTVT.

This clonotype was seen ten or more times. The chain couples TRBV20-1 to TRBJ2-2; 13 nucleotides align to TRBD2. This CDR3 region has 18 residues. The trim removed 3 bases at V and 3 bases at J, leaving 10 bases unmatched. In germline, CDR1 is DFQATT, CDR2 SNEGSKA (reference sequence). CDR3 DNA sequence: TGCAGTGCTAGGGAGACTAGCGGGAGGTTTTCGCACACCGGGGAGCTGTTTTTT. Translating gives CSARETSGRFSHTGELFF.

A word on this clonotype: An end of the junction differs from the germline gene, which may be a read error. J is TRBJ2-1 and V is TRBV7-8, with 10 bases aligning to TRBD1. This CDR3 spans 15 amino acids. Per the germline V gene, CDR1 is SGHVS and CDR2 is FQNEAQ. The CDR3 DNA is TGTGCCAGCAACTTAACCTGGACAGGGGGCAATGAGCAGTTCTTC. It specifies CASNLTWTGGNEQFF.

This clonotype was seen ten or more times. The chain has TRBV18 and TRBJ2-7; no clear D. From germline, CDR1 is KGHSH and CDR2 LQKENI. Trimming pared 2 bases from V and 5 bases from J, leaving 16 bases between. The CDR3 contains 15 residues. The CDR3 bases are TGTGCCAGCTCACCAGCCCCCGCGCGGTTGGACGAGCAGTACTTC. It encodes CASSPAPARLDEQYF.

The chain is built from TRBV20-1 and TRBJ1-5; no clear D gene. There are 15 residues in the CDR3. Germline values: CDR1 DFQATT, CDR2 SNEGSKA (reference sequence). The germline V and J ends were trimmed by 5 bases and 2 bases, with 16 bases remaining between them. Here the CDR3 DNA reads TGCAGTGCTGCCGACACCTCCGGGGGCAATCAGCCCCAGCATTTT. Its protein is CSAADTSGGNQPQHF.

In its sample, this clonotype was seen a few times. The chain links TRBV7-6 to TRBJ2-6; D possibly uses TRBD1 or TRBD2 (5 bases each). The germline V gene has CDR1 SGHVS and CDR2 FNYEAQ. V was pared by 1 base and J by 0 bases, with 13 bases between. The CDR3 spans 18 residues. CDR3 DNA sequence: TGTGCCAGCAGCTTAGATGGGCAGGGACCCTCTGGGGCCAACGTCCTGACTTTC. Its translation is CASSLDGQGPSGANVLTF.

Points on this clonotype: A read error is possible here, since a much larger clone lies one base away. The V gene is TRBV28, the J gene TRBJ1-1, with TRBD1 identical over 9 bases. Germline assignment: CDR1 MDHEN and CDR2 SYDVKM. The length of the CDR3 is 14 residues. CDR3 nucleotide sequence: TGTGTCAGCAGTTCGACAGGGGGTTTGACTGAAGCTTTCTTT. This gives the protein CVSSSTGGLTEAFF. Filled out from reference TRBV28 and TRBJ1-1, the complete variable domain reads DVKVTQSSRYLVKRTGEKVFLECVQDMDHENMFWYRQDPGLGLRLIYFSYDVKMKEKGDIPEGYSVSREKKERFSLILESASTNQTSMYLCVSSSTGGLTEAFFGQGTRLTVV.

This clonotype was observed many times. The chain has TRBV7-9 and TRBJ2-5; D is perhaps TRBD1 (6 bases). Trimming pared 5 bases from V and 5 bases from J, leaving 15 bases between. This CDR3 comprises 14 residues. Germline assignment: CDR1 SEHNR and CDR2 FQNEAQ (reference sequence). The CDR3 loop is CASSPGAFGETQYF. The CDR3 DNA is TGTGCCAGCAGCCCAGGGGCCTTCGGCGAGACCCAGTACTTC.

The V and J genes are TRBV29-1 and TRBJ1-3; D is uncertain. CDR3 size: 13 residues. V lost 6 bases, J lost 9 bases, and 18 bases lay in between. CDR1 is SQVTM and CDR2 is ANQGSEA in the germline V gene. CDR3 sequence: CSVHVSSPSTIYF. The CDR3 DNA is TGCAGCGTCCACGTATCCTCTCCGTCCACCATATATTTT.

This clonotype has more than one count but fewer than ten. J is TRBJ1-1 and V is TRBV24-1; D may be TRBD1 (6 bases). This CDR3 spans 13 amino acids. Germline V gene data show CDR1 as KGHDR and CDR2 as SFDVKD. Trimming pared 8 bases from V and 0 bases from J, leaving 9 bases between. The CDR3: CATMGTMNTEAFF. The DNA of the CDR3 is TGTGCCACCATGGGGACAATGAACACTGAAGCTTTCTTT.

This clonotype has a count of ten or more. This chain links TRBV20-1 with TRBJ2-7; 10 bases are a match to TRBD2. With V trimmed by 0 bases and J by 5 bases, 10 bases remained unmatched. The CDR3 contains 16 residues. Germline V gene lookup returns CDR1 DFQATT and CDR2 SNEGSKA (reference sequence). As DNA, the CDR3 is TGCAGTGCTAGAGATAGGCGGGCTAGCGGGAGCCACGAGCAGTACTTC. Its translation: CSARDRRASGSHEQYF.

The sample holds one count of this clonotype. The chain links TRBV11-2 to TRBJ2-1, with 10 bases lining up with TRBD2. There are 15 residues in the CDR3. CDR1 SGHAT and CDR2 FQNNGV come from the germline V gene. Unmatched junction bases numbered 7, after V lost 5 bases and J lost 6 bases. In DNA form, the CDR3 reads TGTGCCAGCAGCGGCCTAGCGGGAGAGATCAATGAGCAGTTCTTC. Residues: CASSGLAGEINEQFF.

This clonotype was observed at least ten times. The chain joins TRBV29-1 to TRBJ1-5, with unresolved D. V gave up 7 bases and J gave up 4 bases, with 11 bases separating them. CDR1 and CDR2 from the germline V gene are SQVTM and ANQGSEA. The CDR3 runs 12 residues. The CDR3 sequence: CSAREGNQPQHF. CDR3 in DNA: TGCAGCGCCCGGGAGGGAAATCAGCCCCAGCATTTT.

This clonotype occurred many times. This sequence joins TRBV11-2 and TRBJ2-3; 9 nucleotides line up with TRBD2. The germline V gene has CDR1 SGHAT and CDR2 FQNNGV. This CDR3 contains 18 residues. Unmatched junction bases numbered 17, after V lost 5 bases and J lost 5 bases. The CDR3, as DNA: TGTGCCAGCAGCCCCCCTACCCTAGTAGCGGGAGTGAAAGATACGCAGTATTTT. Its translation: CASSPPTLVAGVKDTQYF.

This chain uses TRBV5-8 with TRBJ2-7, with TRBD1 matching 10 bases. CDR1 is SGHTS and CDR2 is YDEGEE in the germline V gene. Germline trimming cut 3 bases from V and 6 bases from J; bases unmatched to any gene: 6. This CDR3 region has 14 residues. CDR3 DNA sequence: TGTGCCAGCAGCTGGGGGACAGGGGTCTCCGAGCAGTACTTC. Its translation: CASSWGTGVSEQYF.

The rearrangement uses TRBV7-2 and TRBJ2-7; D gene uncertain. The germline CDR1 and CDR2 sequences are SGHTA and FQGNSA. The CDR3 loop spans 14 amino acids. V lost 1 base and J lost 2, with 9 bases in between. The CDR3 spells CASSLGASPYEQYF. Written as DNA, the CDR3 is TGTGCCAGCAGCTTAGGTGCGTCTCCCTACGAGCAGTACTTC.

A few counts support this clonotype. V gene TRBV7-2 combines with J gene TRBJ2-3; TRBD2 is a possible D gene (6 bases). V lost 9 bases to trimming and J lost 3 bases, with 16 bases between them. CDR1 and CDR2 from the germline V gene are SGHTA and FQGNSA. This CDR3 region has 14 residues. In DNA, the CDR3 is TGTGCCAGTAGTATCGGGGCGGGAACAGATACGCAGTATTTT. This codes for CASSIGAGTDTQYF.

This clonotype has just a few counts. The CDR3 DNA reads as TGTGCCAGCAGCTTGCGGACCAGGAGCCACGAGCAGTACTTC. Residues: CASSLRTRSHEQYF. The genes are TRBV5-6 and TRBJ2-7; D is unresolved. V lost 1 base and J lost 5, with 13 bases in between. This CDR3 has 14 amino acids. The V gene's germline CDR1 is SGHDT and CDR2 YYEEEE.

This clonotype showed up many times. The chain is built from TRBV6-2 or TRBV6-3 and TRBJ2-7, with 10 bases aligning to TRBD2. V lost 0 bases to trimming and J lost 1 base; unmatched junction nucleotides: 9. CDR3 length: 18 amino acids. The germline gives CDR1 MNHEY, CDR2 SVGEGT. The chain's CDR3 is CASSYSMISGRESYEQYF. In nucleotides, the CDR3 is TGTGCCAGCAGTTACTCGATGATCAGCGGGAGGGAGTCCTACGAGCAGTACTTC.